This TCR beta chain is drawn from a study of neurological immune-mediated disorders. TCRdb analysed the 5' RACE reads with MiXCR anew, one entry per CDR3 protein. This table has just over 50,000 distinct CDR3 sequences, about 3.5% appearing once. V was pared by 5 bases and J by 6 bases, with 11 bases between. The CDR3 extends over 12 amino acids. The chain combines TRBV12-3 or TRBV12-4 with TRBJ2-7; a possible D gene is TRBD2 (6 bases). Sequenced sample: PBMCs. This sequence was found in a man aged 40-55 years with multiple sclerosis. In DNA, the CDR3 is TGTGCCAGCAGTCCCCCGGAGGGCGAGCAGTACTTC. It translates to CASSPPEGEQYF.